This TCR beta chain was captured by sequencing in a study of Tregs in tolerant kidney transplant recipients. TCRdb's copy holds only in-frame clones and misses some; the assay was immunoSEQ multiplex PCR. Of around 50,000 clones listed, about 86% are singletons. V was trimmed by 1 base and J by 4 bases, leaving 17 bases between them. The CDR3 is made up of 17 amino acids. The germline V gene has CDR1 SGHVS and CDR2 FQNEAQ. V is TRBV7-8 and J is TRBJ1-5; D remains ambiguous. This clonotype was sampled from a human donor in good health. Sequenced: CD4+ T cells from blood. The CDR3 sequence: CASSLGASTVNNQPQHF. In DNA, the CDR3 is TGTGCCAGCAGCTTAGGTGCCAGTACTGTAAATAATCAGCCCCAGCATTTT.